The sample holds many counts of the clone carrying this T cell receptor (beta chain). This record comes from a study of low-dose radiotherapy and immunotherapy resistance in tumors. TRAV- and TRBV-specific primers primed first-strand cDNA, covering alpha and beta chains. Using a constant-region primer together with a V-primer adapter, TCRs were subjected to 15 to 25 PCR cycles of amplification. In TCRdb, the reads were re-called with MiXCR into one record per CDR3 protein. The data show 80,000 or so distinct CDR3 sequences, less than 20% seen once. The CDR3 length is 21 residues. The germline gives CDR1 ENHRY, CDR2 SYGVKD. V lost 4 bases to trimming and J lost 0 bases; unmatched junction nucleotides: 17. Time point denoted: after trial treatment. Treatment specified: LDRT plus nivolumab, ipilimumab, low-dose cyclophosphamide and aspirin (RACIN trial).

V gene TRBV10-3 combines with J gene TRBJ2-3, with 12 nucleotides matching TRBD2. The sequence was obtained from a male donor with prostate cancer. Material: PBMCs, obtained after low-dose radiotherapy plus immunotherapy. CDR3 coding DNA: TGTGCCATCAGTGCTCGAAGAGCGACTAGCGGGAGCGCGACTAGCACAGATACGCAGTATTTT. It encodes CAISARRATSGSATSTDTQYF.